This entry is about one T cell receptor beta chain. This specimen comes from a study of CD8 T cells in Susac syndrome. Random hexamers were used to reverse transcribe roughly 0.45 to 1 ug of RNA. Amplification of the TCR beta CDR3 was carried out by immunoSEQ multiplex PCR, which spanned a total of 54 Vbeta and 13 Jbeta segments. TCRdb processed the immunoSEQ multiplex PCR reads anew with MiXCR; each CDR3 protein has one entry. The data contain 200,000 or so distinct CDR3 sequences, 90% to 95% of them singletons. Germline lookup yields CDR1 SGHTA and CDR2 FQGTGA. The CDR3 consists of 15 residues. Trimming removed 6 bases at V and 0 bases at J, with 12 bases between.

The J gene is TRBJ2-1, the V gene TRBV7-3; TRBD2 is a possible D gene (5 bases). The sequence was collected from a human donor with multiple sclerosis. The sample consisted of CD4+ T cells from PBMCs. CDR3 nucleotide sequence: TGTGCCAGCAGTGGAGGTAGACGCTCCTACAATGAGCAGTTCTTC. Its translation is CASSGGRRSYNEQFF.